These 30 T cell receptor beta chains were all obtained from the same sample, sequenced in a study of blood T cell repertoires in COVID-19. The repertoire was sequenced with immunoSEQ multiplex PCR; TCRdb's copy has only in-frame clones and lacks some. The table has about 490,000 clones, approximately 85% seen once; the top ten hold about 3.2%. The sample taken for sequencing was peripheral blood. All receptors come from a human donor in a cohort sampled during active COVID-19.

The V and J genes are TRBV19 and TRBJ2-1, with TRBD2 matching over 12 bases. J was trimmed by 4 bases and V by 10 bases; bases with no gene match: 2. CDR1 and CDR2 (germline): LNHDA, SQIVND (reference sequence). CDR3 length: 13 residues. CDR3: CAIGTSGYNEQFF. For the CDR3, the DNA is TGTGCCATCGGGACTAGCGGGTACAATGAGCAGTTCTTC.

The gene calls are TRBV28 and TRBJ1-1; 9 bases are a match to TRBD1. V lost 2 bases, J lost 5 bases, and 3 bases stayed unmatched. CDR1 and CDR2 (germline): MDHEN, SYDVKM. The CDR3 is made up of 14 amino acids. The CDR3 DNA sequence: TGTGCCAGCAGTTTAACAGGGGGCCGTACTGAAGCTTTCTTT. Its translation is CASSLTGGRTEAFF.

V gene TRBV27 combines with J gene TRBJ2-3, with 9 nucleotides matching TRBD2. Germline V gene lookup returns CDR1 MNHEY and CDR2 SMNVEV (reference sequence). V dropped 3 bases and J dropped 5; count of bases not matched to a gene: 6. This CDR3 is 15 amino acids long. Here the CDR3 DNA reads TGTGCCAGCAGTTTGGGCGGGAGGGCCGGAGATACGCAGTATTTT. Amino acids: CASSLGGRAGDTQYF.

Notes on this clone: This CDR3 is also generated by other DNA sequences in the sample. CDR3 amino acids: CASSLGRGSYEQYF. The CDR3 nucleotides are TGTGCCAGCAGCTTGGGGAGGGGATCCTACGAGCAGTACTTC. This sequence joins TRBV5-4 and TRBJ2-7, with TRBD2 as a possible D gene (6 bases). The CDR3 spans 14 residues. The germline gives CDR1 SGHNT, CDR2 YYREEE (reference sequence). The V gene lost 0 bases and the J gene lost 1 base, with 8 bases spanning the gap.

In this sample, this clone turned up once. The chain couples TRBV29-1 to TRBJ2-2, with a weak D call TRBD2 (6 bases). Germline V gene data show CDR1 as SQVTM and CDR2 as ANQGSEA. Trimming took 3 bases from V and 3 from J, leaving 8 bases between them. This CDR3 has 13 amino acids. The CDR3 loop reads CSVDRRDTGELFF. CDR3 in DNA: TGCAGCGTTGATAGGAGGGACACCGGGGAGCTGTTTTTT.

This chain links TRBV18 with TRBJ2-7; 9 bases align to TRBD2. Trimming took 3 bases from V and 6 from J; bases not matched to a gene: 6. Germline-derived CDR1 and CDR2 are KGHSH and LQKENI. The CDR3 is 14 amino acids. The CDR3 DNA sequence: TGTGCCAGCTCACCTCTAGCGGGATGGGGCGAGCAGTACTTC. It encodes CASSPLAGWGEQYF. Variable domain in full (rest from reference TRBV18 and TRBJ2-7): NAGVMQNPRHLVRRRGQEARLRCSPMKGHSHVYWYRQLPEEGLKFMVYLQKENIIDESGMPKERFSAEFPKEGPSILRIQQVVRGDSAAYFCASSPLAGWGEQYFGPGTRLTVT.

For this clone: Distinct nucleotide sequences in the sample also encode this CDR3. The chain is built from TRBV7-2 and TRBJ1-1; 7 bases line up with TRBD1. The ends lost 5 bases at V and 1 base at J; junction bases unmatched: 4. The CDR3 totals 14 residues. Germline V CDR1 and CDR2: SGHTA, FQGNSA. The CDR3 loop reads CASSPRQGNTEAFF. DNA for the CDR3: TGTGCCAGCAGCCCCCGACAGGGGAACACTGAAGCTTTCTTT.

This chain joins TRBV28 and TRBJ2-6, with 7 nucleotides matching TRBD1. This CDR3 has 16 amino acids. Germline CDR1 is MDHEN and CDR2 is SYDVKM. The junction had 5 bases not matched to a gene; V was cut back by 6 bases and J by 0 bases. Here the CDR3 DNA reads TGTGCCAGCAGAGGACAGGCGAACTCTGGGGCCAACGTCCTGACTTTC. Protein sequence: CASRGQANSGANVLTF.

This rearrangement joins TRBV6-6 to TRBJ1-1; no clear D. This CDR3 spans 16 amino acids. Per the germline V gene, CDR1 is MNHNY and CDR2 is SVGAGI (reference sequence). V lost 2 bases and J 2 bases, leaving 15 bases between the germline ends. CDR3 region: CASSYGGNRENTEAFF. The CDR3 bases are TGTGCCAGCAGTTACGGAGGGAATCGCGAAAACACTGAAGCTTTCTTT.

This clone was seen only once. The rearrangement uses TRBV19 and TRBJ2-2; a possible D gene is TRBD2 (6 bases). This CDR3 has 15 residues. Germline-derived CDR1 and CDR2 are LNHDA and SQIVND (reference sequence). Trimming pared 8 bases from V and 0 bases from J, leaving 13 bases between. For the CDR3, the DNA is TGTGCCAGTGGGGGACTTAGCCCGAACACCGGGGAGCTGTTTTTT. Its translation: CASGGLSPNTGELFF.

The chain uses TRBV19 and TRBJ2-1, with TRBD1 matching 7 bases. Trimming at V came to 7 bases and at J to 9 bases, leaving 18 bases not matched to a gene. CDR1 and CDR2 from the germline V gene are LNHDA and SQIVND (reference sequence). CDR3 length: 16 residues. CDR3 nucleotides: TGTGCCAGTATAGGTCCTCTGGACAGGCCAGGGAGTGAGCAGTTCTTC. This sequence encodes CASIGPLDRPGSEQFF.

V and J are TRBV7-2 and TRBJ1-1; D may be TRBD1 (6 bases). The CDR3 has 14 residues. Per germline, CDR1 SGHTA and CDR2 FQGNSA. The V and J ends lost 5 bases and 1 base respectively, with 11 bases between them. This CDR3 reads CASSLTGRNTEAFF. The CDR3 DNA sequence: TGTGCCAGCAGCCTGACAGGCCGGAACACTGAAGCTTTCTTT.

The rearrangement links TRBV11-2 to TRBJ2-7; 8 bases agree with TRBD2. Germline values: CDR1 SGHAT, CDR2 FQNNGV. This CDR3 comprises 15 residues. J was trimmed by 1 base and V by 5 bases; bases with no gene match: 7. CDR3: CASSLSSGASYEQYF. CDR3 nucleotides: TGTGCCAGCAGCCTGAGTAGCGGGGCTTCCTACGAGCAGTACTTC.

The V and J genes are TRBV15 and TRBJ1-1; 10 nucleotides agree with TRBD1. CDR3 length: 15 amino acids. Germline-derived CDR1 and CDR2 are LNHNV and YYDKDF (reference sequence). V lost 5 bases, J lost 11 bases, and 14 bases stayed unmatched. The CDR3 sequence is CATSGSGTGETAAFF. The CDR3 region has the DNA TGTGCCACCAGCGGTTCCGGGACAGGGGAGACGGCGGCTTTCTTT.

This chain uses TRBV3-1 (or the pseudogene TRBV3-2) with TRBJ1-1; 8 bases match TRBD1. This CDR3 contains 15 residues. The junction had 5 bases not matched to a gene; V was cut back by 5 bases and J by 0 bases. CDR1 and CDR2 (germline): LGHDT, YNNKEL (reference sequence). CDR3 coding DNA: TGTGCCAGCAGCGCCACGACAGGGGTGAACACTGAAGCTTTCTTT. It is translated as CASSATTGVNTEAFF.

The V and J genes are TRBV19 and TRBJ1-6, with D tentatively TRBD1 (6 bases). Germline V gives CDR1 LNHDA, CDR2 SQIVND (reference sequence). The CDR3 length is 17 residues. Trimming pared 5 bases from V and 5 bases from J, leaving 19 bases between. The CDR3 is CASSEGTGSPDNSPLHF. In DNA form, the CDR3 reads TGTGCCAGTAGTGAAGGAACAGGGAGCCCTGATAATTCACCCCTCCACTTT.

The CDR3 DNA is TGTGCCAGCACCCTTCCCGGGTCTAATGAAAAACTGTTTTTT. As protein: CASTLPGSNEKLFF. The chain combines TRBV28 with TRBJ1-4; unclear D gene. This CDR3 contains 14 residues. The V and J ends lost 7 bases and 3 bases respectively, with 12 bases between them. Germline V gene sequence: CDR1 MDHEN, CDR2 SYDVKM. Full variable domain (rest looked up from reference TRBV28 and TRBJ1-4): DVKVTQSSRYLVKRTGEKVFLECVQDMDHENMFWYRQDPGLGLRLIYFSYDVKMKEKGDIPEGYSVSREKKERFSLILESASTNQTSMYLCASTLPGSNEKLFFGSGTQLSVL.

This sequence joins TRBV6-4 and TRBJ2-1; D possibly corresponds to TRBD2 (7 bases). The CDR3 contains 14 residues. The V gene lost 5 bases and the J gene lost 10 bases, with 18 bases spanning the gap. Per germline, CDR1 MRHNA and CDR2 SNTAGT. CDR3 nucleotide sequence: TGTGCCAGCAGTAACGAGGGGGGGGACGAGGAGCAGTTCTTC. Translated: CASSNEGGDEEQFF.

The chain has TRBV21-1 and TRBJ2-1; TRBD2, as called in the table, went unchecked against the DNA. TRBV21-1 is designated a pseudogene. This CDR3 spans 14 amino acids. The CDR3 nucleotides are TGTGCCAGCAGGAGAGGGACTGCCTACAATGAGCAGTTCTTC. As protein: CASRRGTAYNEQFF.

The CDR3 protein is CSVASGEETQYF. The CDR3 DNA is TGCAGCGTTGCGAGCGGGGAAGAGACCCAGTACTTC. The chain carries TRBV29-1 and TRBJ2-5; 7 bases fit TRBD2. In germline, CDR1 is SQVTM, CDR2 ANQGSEA. The CDR3 is made up of 12 amino acids. V was pared by 4 bases and J by 3 bases, with 2 bases of the junction left unmatched.

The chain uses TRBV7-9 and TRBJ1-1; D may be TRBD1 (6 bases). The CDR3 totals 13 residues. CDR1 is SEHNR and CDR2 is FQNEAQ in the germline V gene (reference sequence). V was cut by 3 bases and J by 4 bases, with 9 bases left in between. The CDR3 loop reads CASSFPGATEAFF. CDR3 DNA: TGTGCCAGCAGCTTCCCAGGGGCCACTGAAGCTTTCTTT.

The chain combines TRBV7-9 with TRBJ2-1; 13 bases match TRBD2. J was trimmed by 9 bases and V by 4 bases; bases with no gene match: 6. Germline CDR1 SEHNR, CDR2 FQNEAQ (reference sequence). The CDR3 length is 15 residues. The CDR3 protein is CASSSGTSGIAEQFF. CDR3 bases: TGTGCCAGCAGCTCCGGGACTAGCGGGATTGCTGAGCAGTTCTTC.

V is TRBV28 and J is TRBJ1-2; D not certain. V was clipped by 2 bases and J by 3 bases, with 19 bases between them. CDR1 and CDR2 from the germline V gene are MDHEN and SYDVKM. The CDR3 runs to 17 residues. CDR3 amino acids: CASSLGGPPLTYYGYTF. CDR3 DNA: TGTGCCAGCAGTTTAGGCGGTCCTCCACTTACCTACTATGGCTACACCTTC.

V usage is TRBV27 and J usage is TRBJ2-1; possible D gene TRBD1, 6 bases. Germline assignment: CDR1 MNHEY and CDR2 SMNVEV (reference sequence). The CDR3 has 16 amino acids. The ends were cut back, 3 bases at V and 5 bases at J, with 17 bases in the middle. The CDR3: CASSFLGADKNNEQFF. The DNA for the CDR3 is TGTGCCAGCAGTTTTTTGGGGGCCGACAAAAACAATGAGCAGTTCTTC.

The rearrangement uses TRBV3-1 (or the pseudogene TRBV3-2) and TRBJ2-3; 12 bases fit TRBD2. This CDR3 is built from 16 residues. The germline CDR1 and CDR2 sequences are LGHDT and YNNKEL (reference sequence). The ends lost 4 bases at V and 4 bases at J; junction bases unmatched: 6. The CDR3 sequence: CASSPLAGGPADTQYF. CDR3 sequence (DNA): TGTGCCAGCAGCCCCCTAGCGGGAGGGCCTGCAGATACGCAGTATTTT.

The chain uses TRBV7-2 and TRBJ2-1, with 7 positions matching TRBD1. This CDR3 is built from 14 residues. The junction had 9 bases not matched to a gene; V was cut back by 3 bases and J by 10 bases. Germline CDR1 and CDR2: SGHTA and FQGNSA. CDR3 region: CASSFRQGTGEQFF. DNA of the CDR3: TGTGCCAGCAGCTTCCGACAGGGTACCGGCGAGCAGTTCTTC.

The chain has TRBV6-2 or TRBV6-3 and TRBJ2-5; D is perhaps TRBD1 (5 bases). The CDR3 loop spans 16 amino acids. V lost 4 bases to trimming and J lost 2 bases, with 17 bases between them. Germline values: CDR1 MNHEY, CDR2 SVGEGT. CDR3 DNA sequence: TGTGCCAGCAGTTCCGGACGATTTCAGGGTCAAGAGACCCAGTACTTC. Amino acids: CASSSGRFQGQETQYF.

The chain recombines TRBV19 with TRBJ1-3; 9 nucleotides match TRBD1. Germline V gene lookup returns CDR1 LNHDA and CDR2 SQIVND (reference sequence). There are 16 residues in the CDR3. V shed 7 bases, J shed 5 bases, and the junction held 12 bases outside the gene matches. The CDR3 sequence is CASTTEDRGGRNTIYF. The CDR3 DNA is TGTGCCAGTACTACAGAGGACAGGGGTGGTCGAAACACCATATATTTT.

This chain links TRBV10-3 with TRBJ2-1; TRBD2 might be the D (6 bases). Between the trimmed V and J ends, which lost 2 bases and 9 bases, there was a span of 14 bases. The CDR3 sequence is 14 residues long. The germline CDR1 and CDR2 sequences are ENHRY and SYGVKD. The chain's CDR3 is CAISEETSSVEQFF. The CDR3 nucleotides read TGTGCCATCAGTGAGGAGACTAGTTCAGTTGAGCAGTTCTTC.

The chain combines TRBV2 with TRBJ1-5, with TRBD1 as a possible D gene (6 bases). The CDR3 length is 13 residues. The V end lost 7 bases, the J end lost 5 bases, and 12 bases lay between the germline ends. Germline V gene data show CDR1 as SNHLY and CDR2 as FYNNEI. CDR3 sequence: CASTGQNYQPQHF. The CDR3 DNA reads TGTGCCAGCACCGGACAGAATTATCAGCCCCAGCATTTT.